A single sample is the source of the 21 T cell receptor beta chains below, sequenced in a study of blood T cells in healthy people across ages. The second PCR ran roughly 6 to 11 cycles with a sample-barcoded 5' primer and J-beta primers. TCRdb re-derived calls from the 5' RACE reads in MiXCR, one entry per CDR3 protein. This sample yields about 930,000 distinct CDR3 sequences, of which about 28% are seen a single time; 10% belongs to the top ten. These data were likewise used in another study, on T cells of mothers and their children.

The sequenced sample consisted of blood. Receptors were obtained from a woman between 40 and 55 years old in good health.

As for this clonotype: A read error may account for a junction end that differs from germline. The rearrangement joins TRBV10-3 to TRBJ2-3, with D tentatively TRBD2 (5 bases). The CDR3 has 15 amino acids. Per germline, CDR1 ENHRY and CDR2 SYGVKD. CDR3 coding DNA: TGTGCCATCAGTGGGGCTAGCTGGTCCACAGATGCGCAGTATTTT. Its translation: CAISGASWSTDAQYF.

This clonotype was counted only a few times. The CDR3 nucleotides read TGTGCCACCAGCGACTGGCGGAACACCTACGAGCAGTACTTC. Encoded protein: CATSDWRNTYEQYF. The V gene is TRBV15, the J gene TRBJ2-7; no clear D gene. CDR1 is LNHNV and CDR2 is YYDKDF in the germline V gene (reference sequence). The CDR3 spans 14 residues. Trimming cost V 5 bases and J 2 bases, with 13 bases left between them.

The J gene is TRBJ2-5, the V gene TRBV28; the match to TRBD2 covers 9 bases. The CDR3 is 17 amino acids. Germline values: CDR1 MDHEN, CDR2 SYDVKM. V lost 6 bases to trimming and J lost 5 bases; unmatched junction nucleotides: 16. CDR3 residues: CASSSYGRGGFTETQYF. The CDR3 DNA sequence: TGTGCCAGCAGCTCTTACGGGCGGGGGGGCTTTACGGAGACCCAGTACTTC.

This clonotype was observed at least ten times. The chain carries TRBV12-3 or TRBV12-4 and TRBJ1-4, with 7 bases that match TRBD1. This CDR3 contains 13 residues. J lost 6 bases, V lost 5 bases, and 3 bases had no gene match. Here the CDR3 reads CASSQTGDEKLFF. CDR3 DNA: TGTGCCAGCAGTCAAACAGGGGATGAAAAACTGTTTTTT.

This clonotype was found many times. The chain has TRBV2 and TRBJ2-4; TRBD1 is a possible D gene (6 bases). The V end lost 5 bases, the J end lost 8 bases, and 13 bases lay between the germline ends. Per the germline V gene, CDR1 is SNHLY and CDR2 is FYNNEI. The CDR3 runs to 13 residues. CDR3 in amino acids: CASSTGRGDIQYF. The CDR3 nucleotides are TGTGCCAGCAGTACAGGGAGAGGGGACATTCAGTACTTC.

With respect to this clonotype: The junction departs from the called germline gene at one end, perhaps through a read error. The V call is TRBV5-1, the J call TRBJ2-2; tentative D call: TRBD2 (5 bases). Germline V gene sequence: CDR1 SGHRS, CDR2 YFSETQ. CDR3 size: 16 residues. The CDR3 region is CASSLAATSNTGERFF. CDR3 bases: TGCGCCAGCAGCTTGGCTGCTACTTCGAACACCGGGGAGCGGTTTTTT.

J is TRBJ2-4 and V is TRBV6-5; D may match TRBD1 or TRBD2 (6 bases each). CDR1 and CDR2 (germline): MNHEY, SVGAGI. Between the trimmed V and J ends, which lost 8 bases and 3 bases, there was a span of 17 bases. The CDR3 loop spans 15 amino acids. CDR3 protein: CASGLLGGGKNIQYF. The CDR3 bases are TGTGCCAGCGGGCTTTTAGGGGGAGGCAAAAACATTCAGTACTTC.

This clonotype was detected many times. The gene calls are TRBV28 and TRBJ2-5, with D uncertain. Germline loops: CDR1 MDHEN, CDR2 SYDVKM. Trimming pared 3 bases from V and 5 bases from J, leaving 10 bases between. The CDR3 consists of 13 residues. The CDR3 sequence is CASSFFVRETQYF. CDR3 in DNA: TGTGCCAGCAGTTTCTTCGTTCGGGAGACCCAGTACTTC.

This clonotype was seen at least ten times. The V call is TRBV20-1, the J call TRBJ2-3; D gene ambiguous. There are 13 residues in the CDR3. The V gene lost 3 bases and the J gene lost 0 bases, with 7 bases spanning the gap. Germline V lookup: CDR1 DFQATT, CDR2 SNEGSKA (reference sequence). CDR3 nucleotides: TGCAGTGCTAGTCACGACAGCACAGATACGCAGTATTTT. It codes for CSASHDSTDTQYF.

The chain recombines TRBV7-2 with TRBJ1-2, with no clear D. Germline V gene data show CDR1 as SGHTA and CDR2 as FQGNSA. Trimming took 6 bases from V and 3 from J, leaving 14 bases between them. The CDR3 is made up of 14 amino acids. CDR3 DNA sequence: TGTGCCAGCAGGGCGGACCTGTGGGACTATGGCTACACCTTC. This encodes CASRADLWDYGYTF.

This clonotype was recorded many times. For the CDR3, the DNA is TGCAGTGCTAGAGGACAGGGTATGGTTGAGACCCAGTACTTC. Translated, it gives CSARGQGMVETQYF. The chain employs TRBV20-1 and TRBJ2-5, with 7 bases that match TRBD1. CDR3 size: 14 residues. V dropped 1 base and J dropped 5; count of bases not matched to a gene: 7. Germline CDR1 DFQATT, CDR2 SNEGSKA (reference sequence).

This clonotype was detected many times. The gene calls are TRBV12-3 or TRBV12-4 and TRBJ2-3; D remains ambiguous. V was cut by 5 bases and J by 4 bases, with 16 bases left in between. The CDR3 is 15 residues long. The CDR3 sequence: CASSPARVSPDTQYF. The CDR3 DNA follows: TGTGCCAGCAGTCCCGCCCGTGTGAGTCCAGATACGCAGTATTTT.

The CDR3 sequence is CASSGRGGLYLYGYTF. In DNA, the CDR3 is TGTGCCAGCAGCGGCCGTGGGGGGCTTTATCTCTATGGCTACACCTTC. The chain recombines TRBV7-9 with TRBJ1-2; a weak D match, TRBD1 (6 bases). With 5 bases removed from V and 4 bases from J, the gap between germline ends came to 20 bases. This CDR3 has 16 amino acids. Germline V gives CDR1 SEHNR, CDR2 FQNEAQ (reference sequence).

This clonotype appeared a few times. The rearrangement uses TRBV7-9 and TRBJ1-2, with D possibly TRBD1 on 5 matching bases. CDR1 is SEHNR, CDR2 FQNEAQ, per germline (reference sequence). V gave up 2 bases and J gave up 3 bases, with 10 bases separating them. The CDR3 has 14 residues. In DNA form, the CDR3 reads TGTGCCAGCAGCTTAATCGGCAGGGACTATGGCTACACCTTC. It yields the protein CASSLIGRDYGYTF.

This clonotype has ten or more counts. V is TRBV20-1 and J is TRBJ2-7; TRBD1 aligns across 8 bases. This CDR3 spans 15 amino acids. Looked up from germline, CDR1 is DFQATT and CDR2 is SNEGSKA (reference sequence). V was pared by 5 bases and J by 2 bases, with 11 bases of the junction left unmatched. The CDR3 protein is CSADPGQGNTYEQYF. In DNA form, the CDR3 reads TGCAGTGCTGATCCCGGACAGGGAAACACCTACGAGCAGTACTTC.

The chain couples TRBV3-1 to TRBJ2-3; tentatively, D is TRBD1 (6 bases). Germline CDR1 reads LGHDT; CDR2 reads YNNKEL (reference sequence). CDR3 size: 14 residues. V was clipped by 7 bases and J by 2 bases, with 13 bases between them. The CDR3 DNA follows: TGTGCCAGCAACTTAGGGGGTGACACAGATACGCAGTATTTT. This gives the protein CASNLGGDTDTQYF.

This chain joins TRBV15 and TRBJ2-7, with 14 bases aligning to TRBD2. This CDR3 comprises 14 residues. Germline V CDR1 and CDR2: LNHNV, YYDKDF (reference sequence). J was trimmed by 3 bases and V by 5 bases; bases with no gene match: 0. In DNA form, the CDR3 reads TGTGCCACCAGCGGGACTAGCGGGGGCTACGAGCAGTACTTC. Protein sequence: CATSGTSGGYEQYF.

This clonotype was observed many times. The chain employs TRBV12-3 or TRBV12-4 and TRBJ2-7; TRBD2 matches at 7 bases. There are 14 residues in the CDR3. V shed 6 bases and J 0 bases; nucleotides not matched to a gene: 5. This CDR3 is CASRTSGDSYEQYF. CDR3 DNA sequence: TGTGCCAGCAGAACCAGCGGGGACTCCTACGAGCAGTACTTC.

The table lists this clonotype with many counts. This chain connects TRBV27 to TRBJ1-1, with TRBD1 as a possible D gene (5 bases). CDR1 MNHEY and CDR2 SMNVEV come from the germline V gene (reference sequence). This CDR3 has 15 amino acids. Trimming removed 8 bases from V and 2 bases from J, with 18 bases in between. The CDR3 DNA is TGTGCCAGCCAAGGATGGGGGGGATCAAACACTGAAGCTTTCTTT. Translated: CASQGWGGSNTEAFF.

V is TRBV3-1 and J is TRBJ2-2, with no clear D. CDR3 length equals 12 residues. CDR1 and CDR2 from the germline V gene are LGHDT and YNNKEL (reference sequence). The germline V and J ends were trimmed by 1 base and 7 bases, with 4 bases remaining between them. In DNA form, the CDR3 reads TGTGCCAGCAGCCAAGGTTTCGGGGAGCTGTTTTTT. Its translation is CASSQGFGELFF.

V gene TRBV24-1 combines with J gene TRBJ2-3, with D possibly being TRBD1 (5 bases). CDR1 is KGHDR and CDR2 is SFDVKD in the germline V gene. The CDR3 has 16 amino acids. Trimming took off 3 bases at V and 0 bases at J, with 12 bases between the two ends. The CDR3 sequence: CATSDPTETSTDTQYF. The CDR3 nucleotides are TGTGCCACCAGTGATCCGACAGAGACTAGCACAGATACGCAGTATTTT.